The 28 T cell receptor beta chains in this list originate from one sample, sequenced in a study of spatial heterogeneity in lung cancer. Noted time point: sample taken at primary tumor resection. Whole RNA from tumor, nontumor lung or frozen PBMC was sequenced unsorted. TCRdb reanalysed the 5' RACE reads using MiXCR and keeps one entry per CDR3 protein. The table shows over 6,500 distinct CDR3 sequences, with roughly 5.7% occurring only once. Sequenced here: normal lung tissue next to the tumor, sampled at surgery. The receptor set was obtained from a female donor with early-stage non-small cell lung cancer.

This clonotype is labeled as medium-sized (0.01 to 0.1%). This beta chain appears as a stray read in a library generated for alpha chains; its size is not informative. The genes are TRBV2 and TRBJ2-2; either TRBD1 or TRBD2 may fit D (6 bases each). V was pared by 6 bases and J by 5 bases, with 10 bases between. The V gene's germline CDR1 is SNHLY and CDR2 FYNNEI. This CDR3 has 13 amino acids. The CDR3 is CASRTGGTGELFF. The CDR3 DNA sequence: TGTGCCAGCAGGACAGGAGGGACCGGGGAGCTGTTTTTT.

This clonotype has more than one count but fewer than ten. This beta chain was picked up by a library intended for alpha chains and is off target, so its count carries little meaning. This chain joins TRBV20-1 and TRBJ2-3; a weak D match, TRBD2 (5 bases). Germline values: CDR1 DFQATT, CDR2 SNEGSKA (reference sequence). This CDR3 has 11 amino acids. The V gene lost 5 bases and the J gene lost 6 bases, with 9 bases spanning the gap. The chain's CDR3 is CSAPLGDTQYF. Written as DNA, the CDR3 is TGCAGTGCTCCACTAGGGGATACGCAGTATTTT.

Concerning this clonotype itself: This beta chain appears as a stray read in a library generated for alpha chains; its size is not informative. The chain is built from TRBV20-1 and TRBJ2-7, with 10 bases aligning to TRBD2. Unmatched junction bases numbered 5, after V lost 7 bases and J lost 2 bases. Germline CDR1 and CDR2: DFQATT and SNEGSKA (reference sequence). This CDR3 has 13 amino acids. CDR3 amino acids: CSVQLAGTYEQYF. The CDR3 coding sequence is TGCAGTGTCCAACTAGCGGGAACCTACGAGCAGTACTTC.

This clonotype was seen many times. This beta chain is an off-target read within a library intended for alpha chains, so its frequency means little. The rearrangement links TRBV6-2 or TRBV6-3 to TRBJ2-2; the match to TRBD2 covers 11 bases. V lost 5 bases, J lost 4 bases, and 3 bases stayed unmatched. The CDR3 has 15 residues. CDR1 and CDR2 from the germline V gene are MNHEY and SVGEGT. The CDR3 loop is CASSRLAGRTGELFF. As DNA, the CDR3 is TGTGCCAGCAGTAGACTAGCGGGGCGCACCGGGGAGCTGTTTTTT.

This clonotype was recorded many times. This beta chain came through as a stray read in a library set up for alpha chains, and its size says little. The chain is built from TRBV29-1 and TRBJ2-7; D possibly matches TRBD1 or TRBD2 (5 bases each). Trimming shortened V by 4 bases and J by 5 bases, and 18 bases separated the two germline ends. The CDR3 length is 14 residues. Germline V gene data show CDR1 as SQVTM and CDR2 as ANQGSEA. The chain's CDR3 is CSVGVRGTENEQYF. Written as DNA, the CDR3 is TGCAGCGTTGGAGTTCGGGGCACCGAGAACGAGCAGTACTTC.

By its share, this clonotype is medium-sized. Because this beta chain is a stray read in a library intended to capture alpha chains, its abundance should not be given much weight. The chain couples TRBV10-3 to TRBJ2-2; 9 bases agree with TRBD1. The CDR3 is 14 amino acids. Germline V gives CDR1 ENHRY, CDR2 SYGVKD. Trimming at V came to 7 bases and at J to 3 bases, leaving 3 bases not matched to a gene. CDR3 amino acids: CAITRQGDTGELFF. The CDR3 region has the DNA TGTGCCATCACGCGACAGGGGGACACCGGGGAGCTGTTTTTT.

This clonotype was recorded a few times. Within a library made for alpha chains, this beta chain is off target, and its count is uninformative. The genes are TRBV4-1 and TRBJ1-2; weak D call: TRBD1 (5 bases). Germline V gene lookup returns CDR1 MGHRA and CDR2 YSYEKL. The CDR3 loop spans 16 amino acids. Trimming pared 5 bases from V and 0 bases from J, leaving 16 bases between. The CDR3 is CASSVTGRGANYGYTF. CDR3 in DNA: TGCGCCAGCAGCGTAACGGGACGGGGAGCTAACTATGGCTACACCTTC.

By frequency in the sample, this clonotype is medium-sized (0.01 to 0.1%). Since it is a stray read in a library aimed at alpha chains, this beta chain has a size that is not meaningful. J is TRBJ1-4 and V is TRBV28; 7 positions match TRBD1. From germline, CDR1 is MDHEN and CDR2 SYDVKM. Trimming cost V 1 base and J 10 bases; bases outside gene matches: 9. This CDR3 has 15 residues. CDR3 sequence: CASSLLQGTTIKLFF. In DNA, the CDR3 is TGTGCCAGCAGTTTATTACAGGGGACGACGATAAAACTGTTTTTT.

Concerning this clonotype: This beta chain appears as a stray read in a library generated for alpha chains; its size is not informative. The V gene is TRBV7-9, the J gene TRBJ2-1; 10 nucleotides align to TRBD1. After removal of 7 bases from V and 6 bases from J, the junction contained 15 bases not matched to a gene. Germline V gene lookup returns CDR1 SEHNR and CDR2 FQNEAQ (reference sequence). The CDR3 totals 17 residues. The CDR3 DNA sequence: TGTGCCAGCAAGACTATGACAGGGGGCGGCCCCCCCAATGAGCAGTTCTTC. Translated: CASKTMTGGGPPNEQFF. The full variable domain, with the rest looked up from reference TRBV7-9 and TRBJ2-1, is DTGVSQNPRHKITKRGQNVTFRCDPISEHNRLYWYRQTLGQGPEFLTYFQNEAQLEKSRLLSDRFSAERPKGSFSTLEIQRTEQGDSAMYLCASKTMTGGGPPNEQFFGPGTRLTVL.

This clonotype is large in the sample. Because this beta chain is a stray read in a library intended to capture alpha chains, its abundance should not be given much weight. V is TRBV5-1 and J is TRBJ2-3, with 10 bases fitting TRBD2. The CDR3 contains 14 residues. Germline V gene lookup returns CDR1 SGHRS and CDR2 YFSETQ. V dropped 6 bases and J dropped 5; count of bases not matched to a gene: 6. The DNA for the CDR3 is TGCGCCAGCACCTTAGCGGGAGGTGGAGATACGCAGTATTTT. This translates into CASTLAGGGDTQYF.

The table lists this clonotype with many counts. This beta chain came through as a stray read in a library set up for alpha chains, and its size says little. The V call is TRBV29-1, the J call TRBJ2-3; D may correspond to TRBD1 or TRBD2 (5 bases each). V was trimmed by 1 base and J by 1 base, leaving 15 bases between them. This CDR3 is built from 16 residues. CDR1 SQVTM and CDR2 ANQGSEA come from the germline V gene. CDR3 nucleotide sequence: TGCAGCGTTGAAGGAAGGGAGCGGACACGCACAGATACGCAGTATTTT. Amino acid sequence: CSVEGRERTRTDTQYF.

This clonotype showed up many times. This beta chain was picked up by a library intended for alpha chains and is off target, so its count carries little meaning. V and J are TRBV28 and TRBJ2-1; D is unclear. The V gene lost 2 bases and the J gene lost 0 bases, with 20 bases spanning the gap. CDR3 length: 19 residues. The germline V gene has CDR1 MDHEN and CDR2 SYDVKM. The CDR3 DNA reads TGTGCCAGCAGTTTAAACATAGGACGGATACTTAGCTCCTACAATGAGCAGTTCTTC. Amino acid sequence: CASSLNIGRILSSYNEQFF.

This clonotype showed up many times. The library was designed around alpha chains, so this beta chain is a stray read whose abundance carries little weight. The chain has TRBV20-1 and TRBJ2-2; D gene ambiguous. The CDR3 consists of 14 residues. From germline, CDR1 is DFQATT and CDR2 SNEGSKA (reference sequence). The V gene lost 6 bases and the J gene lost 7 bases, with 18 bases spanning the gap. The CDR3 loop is CSATPRFRGGELFF. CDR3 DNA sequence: TGCAGTGCCACGCCGCGGTTTCGTGGCGGGGAGCTGTTTTTT.

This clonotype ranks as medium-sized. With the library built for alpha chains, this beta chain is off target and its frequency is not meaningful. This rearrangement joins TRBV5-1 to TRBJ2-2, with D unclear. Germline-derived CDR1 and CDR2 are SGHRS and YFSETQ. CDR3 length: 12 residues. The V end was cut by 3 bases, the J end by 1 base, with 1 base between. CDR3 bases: TGCGCCAGCAGCTGGAACACCGGGGAGCTGTTTTTT. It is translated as CASSWNTGELFF.

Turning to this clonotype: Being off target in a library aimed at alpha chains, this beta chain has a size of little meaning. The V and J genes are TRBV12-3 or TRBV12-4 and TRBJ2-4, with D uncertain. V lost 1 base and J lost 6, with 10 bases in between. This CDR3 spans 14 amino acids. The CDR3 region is CASSLGHLGNIQYF. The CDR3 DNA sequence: TGTGCCAGCAGTTTAGGCCACCTCGGAAACATTCAGTACTTC.

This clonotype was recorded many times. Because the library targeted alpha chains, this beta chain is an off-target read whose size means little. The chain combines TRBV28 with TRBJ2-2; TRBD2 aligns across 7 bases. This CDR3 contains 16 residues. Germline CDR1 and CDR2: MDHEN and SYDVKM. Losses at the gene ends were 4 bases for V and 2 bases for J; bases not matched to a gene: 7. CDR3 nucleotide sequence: TGTGCCAGCAGTTACACCTGGACTAGTAACACCGGGGAGCTGTTTTTT. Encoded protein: CASSYTWTSNTGELFF. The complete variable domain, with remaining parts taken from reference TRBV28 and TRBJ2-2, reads DVKVTQSSRYLVKRTGEKVFLECVQDMDHENMFWYRQDPGLGLRLIYFSYDVKMKEKGDIPEGYSVSREKKERFSLILESASTNQTSMYLCASSYTWTSNTGELFFGEGSRLTVL.

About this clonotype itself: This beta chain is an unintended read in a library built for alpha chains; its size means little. CDR3 sequence (DNA): TGTGCCAGCAGTGGGACAGGGGCCTACAATGAGCAGTTCTTC. The encoded protein is CASSGTGAYNEQFF. The chain recombines TRBV2 with TRBJ2-1; 9 nucleotides agree with TRBD1. Germline trimming cut 4 bases from V and 2 bases from J; bases unmatched to any gene: 0. The CDR3 sequence is 14 residues long. Germline CDR1 reads SNHLY; CDR2 reads FYNNEI.

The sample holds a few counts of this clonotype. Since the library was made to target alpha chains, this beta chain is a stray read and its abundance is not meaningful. The CDR3 region is CATSRDRGLAGYEQYF. For the CDR3, the DNA is TGTGCCACCAGCAGAGATAGGGGACTAGCGGGCTACGAGCAGTACTTC. The chain uses TRBV15 and TRBJ2-7; 12 positions match TRBD2. The germline V gene encodes CDR1 LNHNV and CDR2 YYDKDF (reference sequence). The J segment lost 3 bases and the V segment lost 0 bases, leaving 3 bases of the junction unmatched. The CDR3 is 16 residues long. The full variable domain, completed using reference TRBV15 and TRBJ2-7, is DAMVIQNPRYQVTQFGKPVTLSCSQTLNHNVMYWYQQKSSQAPKLLFHYYDKDFNNEADTPDNFQSRRPNTSFCFLDIRSPGLGDTAMYLCATSRDRGLAGYEQYFGPGTRLTVT.

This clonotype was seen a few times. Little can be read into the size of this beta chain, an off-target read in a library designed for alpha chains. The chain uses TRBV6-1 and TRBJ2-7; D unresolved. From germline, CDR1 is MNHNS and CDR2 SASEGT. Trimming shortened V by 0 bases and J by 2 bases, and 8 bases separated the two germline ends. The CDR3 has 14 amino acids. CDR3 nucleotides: TGTGCCAGCAGTGAAGCCGGCACAACCTACGAGCAGTACTTC. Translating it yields CASSEAGTTYEQYF.

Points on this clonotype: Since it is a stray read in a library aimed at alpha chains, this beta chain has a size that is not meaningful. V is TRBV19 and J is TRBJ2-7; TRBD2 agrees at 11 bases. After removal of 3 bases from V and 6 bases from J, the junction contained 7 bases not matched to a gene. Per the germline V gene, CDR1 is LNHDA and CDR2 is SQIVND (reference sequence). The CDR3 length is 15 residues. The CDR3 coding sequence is TGTGCCAGTAGTATTACTAGCGGGAGTTATACCGAGCAGTACTTC. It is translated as CASSITSGSYTEQYF.

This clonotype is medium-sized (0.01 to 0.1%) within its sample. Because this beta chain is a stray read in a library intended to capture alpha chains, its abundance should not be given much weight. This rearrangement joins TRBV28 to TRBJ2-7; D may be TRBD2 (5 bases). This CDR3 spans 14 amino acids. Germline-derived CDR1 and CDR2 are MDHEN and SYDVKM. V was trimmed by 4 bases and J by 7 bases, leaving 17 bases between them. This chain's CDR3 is CASSSTPAGWEQYF. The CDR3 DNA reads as TGTGCCAGCAGTTCGACCCCGGCGGGCTGGGAGCAGTACTTC.

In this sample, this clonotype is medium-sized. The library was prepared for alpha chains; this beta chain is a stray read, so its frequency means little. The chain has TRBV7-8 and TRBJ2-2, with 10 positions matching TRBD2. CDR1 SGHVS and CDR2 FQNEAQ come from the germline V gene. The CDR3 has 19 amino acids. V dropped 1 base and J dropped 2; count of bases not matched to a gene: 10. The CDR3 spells CASSLGLSGRASNTGELFF. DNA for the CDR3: TGTGCCAGCAGCTTAGGTCTCAGCGGGAGGGCCTCAAACACCGGGGAGCTGTTTTTT.

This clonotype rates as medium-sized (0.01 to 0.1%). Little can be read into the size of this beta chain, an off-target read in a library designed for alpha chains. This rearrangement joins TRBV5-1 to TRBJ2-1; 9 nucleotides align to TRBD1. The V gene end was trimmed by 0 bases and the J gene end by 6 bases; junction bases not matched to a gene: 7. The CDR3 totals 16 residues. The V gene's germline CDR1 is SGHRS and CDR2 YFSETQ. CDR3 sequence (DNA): TGCGCCAGCAGCTTGGCCTGGGACAGGGCCTCCAATGAGCAGTTCTTC. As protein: CASSLAWDRASNEQFF. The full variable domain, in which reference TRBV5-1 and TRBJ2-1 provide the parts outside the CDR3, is KAGVTQTPRYLIKTRGQQVTLSCSPISGHRSVSWYQQTPGQGLQFLFEYFSETQRNKGNFPGRFSGRQFSNSRSEMNVSTLELGDSALYLCASSLAWDRASNEQFFGPGTRLTVL.

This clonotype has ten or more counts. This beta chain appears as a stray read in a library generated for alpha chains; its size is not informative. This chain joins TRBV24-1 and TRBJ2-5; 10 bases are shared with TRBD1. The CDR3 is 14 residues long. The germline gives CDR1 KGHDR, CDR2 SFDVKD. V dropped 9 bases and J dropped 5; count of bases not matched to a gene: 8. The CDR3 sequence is CATQRGTGEETQYF. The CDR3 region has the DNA TGTGCCACCCAGCGCGGGACAGGGGAGGAGACCCAGTACTTC.

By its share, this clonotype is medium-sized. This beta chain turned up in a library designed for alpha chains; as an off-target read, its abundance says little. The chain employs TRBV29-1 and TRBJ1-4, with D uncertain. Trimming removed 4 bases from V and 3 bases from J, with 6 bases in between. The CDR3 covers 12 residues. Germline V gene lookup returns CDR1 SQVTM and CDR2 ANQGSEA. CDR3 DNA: TGCAGCGTTGTAGGGCCTAATGAAAAACTGTTTTTT. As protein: CSVVGPNEKLFF. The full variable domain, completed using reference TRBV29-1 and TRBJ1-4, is SAVISQKPSRDICQRGTSLTIQCQVDSQVTMMFWYRQQPGQSLTLIATANQGSEATYESGFVIDKFPISRPNLTFSTLTVSNMSPEDSSIYLCSVVGPNEKLFFGSGTQLSVL.

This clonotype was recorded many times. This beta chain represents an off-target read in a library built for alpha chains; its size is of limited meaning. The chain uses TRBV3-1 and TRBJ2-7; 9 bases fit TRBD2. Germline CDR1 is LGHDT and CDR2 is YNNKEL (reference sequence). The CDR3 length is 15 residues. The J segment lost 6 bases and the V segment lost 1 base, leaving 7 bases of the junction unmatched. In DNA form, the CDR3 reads TGTGCCAGCAGCCAAGCCGGCGGGAGGGCCGGCGAGCAGTACTTC. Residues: CASSQAGGRAGEQYF.

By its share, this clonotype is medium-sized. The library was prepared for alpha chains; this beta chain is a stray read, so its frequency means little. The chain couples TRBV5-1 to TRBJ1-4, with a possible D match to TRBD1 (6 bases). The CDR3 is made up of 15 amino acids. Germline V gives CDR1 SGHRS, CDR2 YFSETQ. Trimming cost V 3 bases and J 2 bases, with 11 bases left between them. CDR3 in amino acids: CASSSQGQTNEKLFF. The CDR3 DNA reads TGCGCCAGCAGCTCGCAAGGACAGACTAATGAAAAACTGTTTTTT.

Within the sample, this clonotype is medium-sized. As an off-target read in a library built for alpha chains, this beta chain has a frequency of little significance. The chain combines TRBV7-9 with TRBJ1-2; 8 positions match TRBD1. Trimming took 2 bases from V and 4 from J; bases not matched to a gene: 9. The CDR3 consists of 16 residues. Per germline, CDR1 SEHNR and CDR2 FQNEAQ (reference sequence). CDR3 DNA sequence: TGTGCCAGCAGCTTACAGGGGGCGCGATTTATCTATGGCTACACCTTC. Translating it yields CASSLQGARFIYGYTF.